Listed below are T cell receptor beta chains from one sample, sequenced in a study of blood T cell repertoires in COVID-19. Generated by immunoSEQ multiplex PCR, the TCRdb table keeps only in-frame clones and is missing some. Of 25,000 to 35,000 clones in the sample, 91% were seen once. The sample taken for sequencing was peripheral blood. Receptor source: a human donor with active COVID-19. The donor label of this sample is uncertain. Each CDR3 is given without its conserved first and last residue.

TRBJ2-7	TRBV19	ASTQSTSSHEQY
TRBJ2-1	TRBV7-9	ASSSAGLADNNEQF
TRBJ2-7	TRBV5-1	ASSPGSFYEQY
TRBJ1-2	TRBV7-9	ASSFPGQGAQGYGYT
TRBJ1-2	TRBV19	ASSTLRTGEGYGYGYT
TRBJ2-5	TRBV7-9	ASSSHQETQY
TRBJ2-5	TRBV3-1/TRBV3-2	ASTPRGGEFQETQY
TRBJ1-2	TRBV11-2	ASSALTATRGYGYT
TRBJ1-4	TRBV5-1	ASSFDVGQGEKLF
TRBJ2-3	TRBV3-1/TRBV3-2	ASSQVAATSSVTDTQY
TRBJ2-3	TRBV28	ATGLAGAKITDTQY
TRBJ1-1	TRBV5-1	ASSLATGTPNTEAF
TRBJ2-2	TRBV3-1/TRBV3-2	ASSQDPGELF
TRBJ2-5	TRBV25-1	ASSPGPEETQY
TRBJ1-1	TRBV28	ASSPNQGRNTEAF
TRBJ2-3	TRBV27	ASGDRHSTDTQY
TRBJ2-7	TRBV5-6	ASRFVSEVYEQY
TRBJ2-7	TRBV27	ASSPTGLANYEQY
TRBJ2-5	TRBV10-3	AAAGGQETQY
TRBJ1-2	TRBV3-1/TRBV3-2	ASSQDPDFYGYT
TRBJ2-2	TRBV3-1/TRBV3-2	ASSQGTSGATGELF
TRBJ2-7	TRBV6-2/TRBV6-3	ASSGRGGLAGASYEQY
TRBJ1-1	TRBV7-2	ASPRGETGETF
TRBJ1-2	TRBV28	ASSLEGIHGYT
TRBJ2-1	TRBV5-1	ASSLDRYNEQF
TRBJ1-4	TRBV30	AWSVSPVATNEKLF
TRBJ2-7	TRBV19	ASSTVSFSRTGGRPPGEQY
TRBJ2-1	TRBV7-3	ASSPRGGRSYNEQF
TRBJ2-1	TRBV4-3	ASSHGVRAGNEQF
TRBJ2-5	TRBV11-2	ASSPGIQETQY
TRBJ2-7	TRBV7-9	ASSGHSDPSYEQY
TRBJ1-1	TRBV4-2	ASSQVKGHTQNTEAF
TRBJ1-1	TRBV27	ASSTGMNTEAF
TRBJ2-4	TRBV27	ASSFSGTKNIQY
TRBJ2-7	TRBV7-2	ASTRDRVYEQY
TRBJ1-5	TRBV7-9	ASSLGRNSNQPQH
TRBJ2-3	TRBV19	ASSTLAGGPGDTQY
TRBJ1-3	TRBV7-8	ASRDTGGSGNTIY
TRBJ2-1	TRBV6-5	ATHRASSYNEQF
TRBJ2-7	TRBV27	ASSLAGGAYEQY
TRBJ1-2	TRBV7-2	ASSLDTSYGYT
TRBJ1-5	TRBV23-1	ASRGQGFRNQPQH
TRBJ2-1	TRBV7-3	ASSLIPAGLDYNEQF
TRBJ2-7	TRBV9	ASSLGLAGEQY
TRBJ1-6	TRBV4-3	ASSQGTEGLRPLH
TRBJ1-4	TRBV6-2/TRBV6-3	ASSPMTGSNEKLF
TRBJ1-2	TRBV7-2	ASSSLFT
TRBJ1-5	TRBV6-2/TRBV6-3	ASSYSLKRHSSNQPQH
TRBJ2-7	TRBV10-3	AISEKGAGDEQY
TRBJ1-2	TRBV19	ASSPRRNSGRGYT
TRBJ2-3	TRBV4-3	ASSQDVSGTQY
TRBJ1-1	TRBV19	ASTQGAHSITEAF